Presented here are 31 T cell receptor beta chains from one specimen sequenced in a study of cytomegalovirus exposure and HLA in healthy donors. Primers for the PCR totalled 60 Vbeta and 13 Jbeta. The method was immunoSEQ multiplex PCR; TCRdb's version includes in-frame clones alone and lacks a portion of them. The sample carries under 300,000 clones, over 90% recorded once. The specimen sequenced was PBMCs. The origin of the receptors is a girl aged 2 to 10 in good health and CMV-seronegative.

Only one count was recorded for this clone. V gene TRBV5-1 combines with J gene TRBJ2-1, with 8 bases matching TRBD1. The CDR3 is made up of 15 amino acids. V shed 0 bases and J 5 bases; nucleotides not matched to a gene: 4. Germline V gene sequence: CDR1 SGHRS, CDR2 YFSETQ. Here the CDR3 DNA reads TGCGCCAGCAGCTTGGCGCAGGGGGCGCACAATGAGCAGTTCTTC. Protein: CASSLAQGAHNEQFF.

CDR3 sequence: CASSFGGLAGVYNEQFF. The CDR3 DNA sequence: TGTGCCAGCAGCTTTGGGGGACTAGCGGGAGTTTACAATGAGCAGTTCTTC. This sequence joins TRBV7-9 and TRBJ2-1, with 14 bases matching TRBD2. Germline trimming cut 3 bases from V and 4 bases from J; bases unmatched to any gene: 5. This CDR3 contains 17 residues. Germline CDR1 SEHNR, CDR2 FQNEAQ (reference sequence).

CDR3 sequence (DNA): TGTGCCAGCAGCGTAGGGCAGGGTTTTTCAGATACGCAGTATTTT. Translation: CASSVGQGFSDTQYF. The chain is built from TRBV9 and TRBJ2-3; tentatively, D is TRBD1 (5 bases). The CDR3 is 15 residues long. CDR1 is SGDLS and CDR2 is YYNGEE in the germline V gene. V lost 0 bases and J 4 bases, leaving 12 bases between the germline ends.

The rearrangement links TRBV5-4 to TRBJ2-1, with 8 nucleotides matching TRBD2. V dropped 4 bases and J dropped 13; count of bases not matched to a gene: 16. CDR3 length: 15 residues. Germline CDR1 is SGHNT and CDR2 is YYREEE (reference sequence). This chain's CDR3 is CASSRAGVQGQFQFF. The CDR3 DNA follows: TGTGCCAGCAGCCGAGCGGGAGTACAGGGACAATTCCAGTTCTTC.

This chain joins TRBV28 and TRBJ2-3, with D maybe TRBD1 (5 bases). The length of the CDR3 is 14 residues. Trimming shortened V by 5 bases and J by 5 bases, and 14 bases separated the two germline ends. Germline V gene lookup returns CDR1 MDHEN and CDR2 SYDVKM. This CDR3 reads CASSPPSDRDTQYF. In nucleotides, the CDR3 is TGTGCCAGCAGTCCCCCGTCCGACAGAGATACGCAGTATTTT.

The V and J genes are TRBV6-6 and TRBJ1-2; D is possibly TRBD1 (5 bases). The V and J ends lost 0 bases and 4 bases respectively, with 12 bases between them. The CDR3 sequence is 15 residues long. The germline V gene encodes CDR1 MNHNY and CDR2 SVGAGI (reference sequence). CDR3 sequence reads: CASSYSIAGPYGYTF. DNA for the CDR3: TGTGCCAGCAGTTACTCGATTGCAGGGCCCTATGGCTACACCTTC.

The V and J genes are TRBV6-1 and TRBJ1-4, with D possibly matching TRBD1 (6 bases). V lost 2 bases and J lost 4, with 14 bases in between. Germline CDR1 reads MNHNS; CDR2 reads SASEGT. The CDR3 is 16 amino acids. The CDR3 DNA reads as TGTGCCAGCAGTGAACCCTTGACAGGTAATAATGAAAAACTGTTTTTT. It is translated as CASSEPLTGNNEKLFF.

Comments on this clone: A junction end diverges from the germline sequence, so it may reflect a read error. V is TRBV15 and J is TRBJ2-1; 10 bases align to TRBD2. Germline-derived CDR1 and CDR2 are LNHNV and YYDKDF (reference sequence). The CDR3 runs to 12 residues. CDR3 amino acids: CATSREAGGPLF. The CDR3 bases are TGTGCCACCAGCAGAGAAGCGGGAGGGCCGCTCTTC.

The CDR3 here is CASRSARTGANVLTF. DNA for the CDR3: TGTGCCAGCAGATCTGCTAGGACTGGGGCCAACGTCCTGACTTTC. The J gene is TRBJ2-6, the V gene TRBV6-1, with unresolved D. CDR3 length: 15 amino acids. V was shortened by 6 bases and J by 2 bases, with 11 bases between the two germline ends. From germline, CDR1 is MNHNS and CDR2 SASEGT.

This clone was counted only a few times. The chain uses TRBV10-1 and TRBJ2-7; D is perhaps TRBD2 (6 bases). CDR3 size: 12 residues. Trimming shortened V by 2 bases and J by 5 bases, and 7 bases separated the two germline ends. The germline V gene encodes CDR1 WNHNN and CDR2 SYGVQD (reference sequence). The DNA for the CDR3 is TGCGCCAGCAGTGAGGGAGGGAACGAGCAGTACTTC. Its protein is CASSEGGNEQYF.

The chain joins TRBV7-9 to TRBJ2-6; D ambiguous. The germline V and J ends were trimmed by 5 bases and 0 bases, with 14 bases remaining between them. Germline CDR1 reads SEHNR; CDR2 reads FQNEAQ (reference sequence). This CDR3 is built from 17 residues. Here the CDR3 reads CASSRLFSDSGANVLTF. For the CDR3, the DNA is TGTGCCAGCAGCAGACTTTTTTCCGACTCTGGGGCCAACGTCCTGACTTTC.

The chain joins TRBV11-2 to TRBJ1-1; perhaps TRBD1 as D (6 bases). The CDR3 loop spans 14 amino acids. The germline gives CDR1 SGHAT, CDR2 FQNNGV. The V end was cut by 0 bases, the J end by 6 bases, with 11 bases between. The CDR3 loop reads CASSLEGAASEAFF. In DNA form, the CDR3 reads TGTGCCAGCAGCTTAGAGGGGGCAGCGTCTGAAGCTTTCTTT.

This clone was observed once. The chain combines TRBV6-5 with TRBJ2-1; a possible D gene is TRBD1 (6 bases). The ends were cut back, 4 bases at V and 7 bases at J, with 20 bases in the middle. Germline V gene lookup returns CDR1 MNHEY and CDR2 SVGAGI. CDR3 length: 16 residues. CDR3 nucleotide sequence: TGTGCCAGCAGTTTCTCCGGGACACCCCCGAGGAATGAGCAGTTCTTC. Its protein product is CASSFSGTPPRNEQFF.

The genes are TRBV6-6 and TRBJ2-1; 9 nucleotides line up with TRBD2. Germline CDR1 and CDR2: MNHNY and SVGAGI (reference sequence). The length of the CDR3 is 14 residues. V lost 4 bases, J lost 9 bases, and 7 bases stayed unmatched. CDR3 protein: CASSSGLAWGEQFF. The DNA for the CDR3 is TGTGCCAGCAGTTCGGGACTAGCCTGGGGTGAGCAGTTCTTC.

This chain joins TRBV4-1 and TRBJ2-3, with 7 bases that match TRBD2. The V and J ends lost 3 bases and 2 bases, in that order; junction bases with no gene match: 2. Germline V gene data show CDR1 as MGHRA and CDR2 as YSYEKL. The CDR3 loop spans 14 amino acids. CDR3 bases: TGCGCCAGCAGCCAGGGACTATTCACAGATACGCAGTATTTT. Amino acid sequence: CASSQGLFTDTQYF.

The rearrangement uses TRBV2 and TRBJ2-7; D call uncertain. The CDR3 has 14 residues. Looked up from germline, CDR1 is SNHLY and CDR2 is FYNNEI. Trimming removed 3 bases from V and 0 bases from J, with 9 bases in between. CDR3 bases: TGTGCCAGCAGTGAGACACCGAGCTCCTACGAGCAGTACTTC. It is translated as CASSETPSSYEQYF.

The chain carries TRBV5-1 and TRBJ1-6; D ambiguous. The CDR3 spans 15 residues. Trimming left V 0 bases short and J 0 bases short, with 4 bases between. The germline V gene has CDR1 SGHRS and CDR2 YFSETQ. CDR3 in DNA: TGCGCCAGCAGCTTGGGGAGCTCCTATAATTCACCCCTCCACTTT. This encodes CASSLGSSYNSPLHF.

This chain links TRBV5-6 with TRBJ1-2, with 7 positions matching TRBD1. Looked up from germline, CDR1 is SGHDT and CDR2 is YYEEEE. CDR3 length: 15 amino acids. The V gene end was trimmed by 3 bases and the J gene end by 4 bases; junction bases not matched to a gene: 9. The CDR3 reads CASSSGTAIIYGYTF. The CDR3 DNA sequence: TGTGCCAGCAGCTCCGGGACAGCTATCATCTATGGCTACACCTTC.

The table lists this clone with a count of one. The chain's CDR3 is CSAETGRNTEAFF. As DNA, the CDR3 is TGCAGCGCCGAGACAGGGCGGAACACTGAAGCTTTCTTT. V gene TRBV29-1 combines with J gene TRBJ1-1, with 7 bases that match TRBD1. The CDR3 is 13 residues long. Trimming at V came to 7 bases and at J to 1 base, leaving 6 bases not matched to a gene. Germline V gene data show CDR1 as SQVTM and CDR2 as ANQGSEA.

The V and J genes are TRBV7-8 and TRBJ2-7; 7 nucleotides align to TRBD2. The V gene end was trimmed by 4 bases and the J gene end by 0 bases; junction bases not matched to a gene: 6. CDR1 is SGHVS and CDR2 is FQNEAQ in the germline V gene. This CDR3 region has 15 residues. CDR3 amino acids: CASSSLRGSSYEQYF. CDR3 sequence (DNA): TGTGCCAGCAGCTCCCTGCGGGGGAGCTCCTACGAGCAGTACTTC.

This sequence joins TRBV6-5 and TRBJ1-2; no clear D gene. CDR1 MNHEY and CDR2 SVGAGI come from the germline V gene. The V and J ends lost 5 bases and 8 bases respectively, with 18 bases between them. This CDR3 region has 14 residues. The CDR3 sequence: CASSSAHRAGGYTF. The CDR3 DNA sequence: TGTGCCAGCAGTAGCGCCCATCGAGCTGGCGGCTACACCTTC.

The chain couples TRBV28 to TRBJ1-2; D may be TRBD1 (5 bases). The CDR3 extends over 15 amino acids. Germline lookup yields CDR1 MDHEN and CDR2 SYDVKM. V gave up 3 bases and J gave up 2 bases, with 13 bases separating them. The CDR3 reads CASSLIRAVNYGYTF. CDR3 bases: TGTGCCAGCAGTTTGATCAGGGCAGTGAACTATGGCTACACCTTC.

J is TRBJ2-6 and V is TRBV30; D is perhaps TRBD2 (6 bases). This CDR3 is 17 amino acids long. V was trimmed by 3 bases and J by 0 bases, leaving 15 bases between them. Germline V gene data show CDR1 as GTSNPN and CDR2 as SVGIG (reference sequence). Here the CDR3 DNA reads TGTGCCTGGAGCGCGGGACTCATTTCCTCTGGGGCCAACGTCCTGACTTTC. This sequence encodes CAWSAGLISSGANVLTF.

The chain employs TRBV6-4 and TRBJ2-1, with D possibly being TRBD2 (6 bases). The CDR3 totals 15 residues. V dropped 3 bases and J dropped 6 bases, with 15 bases sitting between them. CDR1 and CDR2 from the germline V gene are MRHNA and SNTAGT. CDR3 sequence reads: CASSEAKAGTNEQFF. The CDR3 nucleotides are TGTGCCAGCAGTGAAGCGAAGGCGGGAACCAATGAGCAGTTCTTC.

The chain links TRBV6-4 to TRBJ1-5, with D possibly TRBD1 on 6 matching bases. Germline V lookup: CDR1 MRHNA, CDR2 SNTAGT. V dropped 6 bases and J dropped 3 bases, with 15 bases sitting between them. This CDR3 contains 15 residues. As DNA, the CDR3 is TGTGCCAGCAGCGAGGAACAGGGCCCCAATCAGCCCCAGCATTTT. Residues: CASSEEQGPNQPQHF.

The CDR3 DNA is TGTGCCAGCAGCTTAGAAGGATCAGGATACGAGCAGTACTTC. This encodes CASSLEGSGYEQYF. This chain joins TRBV7-9 and TRBJ2-7; D is ambiguous. Trimming shortened V by 1 base and J by 4 bases, and 11 bases separated the two germline ends. Germline CDR1 is SEHNR and CDR2 is FQNEAQ (reference sequence). The CDR3 spans 14 residues.

The genes are TRBV4-2 and TRBJ2-3; D unresolved. The V end was cut by 4 bases, the J end by 4 bases, with 9 bases between. This CDR3 comprises 13 residues. CDR1 is LGHNA, CDR2 YNFKEQ, per germline. CDR3 coding DNA: TGTGCCAGCAGCCTATCTTCGGCAGATACGCAGTATTTT. Protein: CASSLSSADTQYF.

This chain links TRBV7-3 with TRBJ1-1; no clear D. Trimming took 0 bases from V and 8 from J, leaving 10 bases between them. Germline V gene data show CDR1 as SGHTA and CDR2 as FQGTGA. The CDR3 is 13 amino acids. CDR3 residues: CASSLTRTGEAFF. The DNA for the CDR3 is TGTGCCAGCAGCTTAACCAGGACGGGGGAAGCTTTCTTT.

In its sample, this clone was seen a few times. The chain carries TRBV28 and TRBJ2-7, with 7 bases that match TRBD1. The germline CDR1 and CDR2 sequences are MDHEN and SYDVKM. The V gene end was trimmed by 8 bases and the J gene end by 5 bases; junction bases not matched to a gene: 9. The CDR3 length is 13 residues. This chain's CDR3 is CASLRQGRDEQYF. CDR3 nucleotide sequence: TGTGCCAGCCTGAGACAGGGAAGGGACGAGCAGTACTTC.

V usage is TRBV27 and J usage is TRBJ2-1, with D perhaps TRBD1 (5 bases). The CDR3 totals 13 residues. CDR1 and CDR2 (germline): MNHEY, SMNVEV (reference sequence). Trimming shortened V by 4 bases and J by 15 bases, and 19 bases separated the two germline ends. CDR3 in amino acids: CASSSLGRPGGFF. Here the CDR3 DNA reads TGTGCCAGCAGTTCCCTGGGGCGCCCAGGCGGGTTCTTC.

This chain links TRBV19 with TRBJ1-6, with D unresolved. V lost 6 bases to trimming and J lost 0 bases, with 3 bases between them. The CDR3 consists of 13 residues. Per germline, CDR1 LNHDA and CDR2 SQIVND (reference sequence). CDR3 residues: CASRSSYNSPLHF. The CDR3 nucleotides are TGTGCCAGTAGGAGCTCCTATAATTCACCCCTCCACTTT.